These T cell receptor beta chains were read from a single sample in a study of blood T cells in healthy people across ages. TCRdb reprocessed the 5' RACE reads with MiXCR, giving one entry per CDR3 protein. The sample consists of 800,000 to 1,000,000 distinct CDR3 sequences, roughly 52% of them appearing once. The sequencing sample was made of blood. Receptors were obtained from a young man in good health. Both conserved end residues are part of each CDR3. D genes are given only for firm matches. Some rows mark clone size as missing; the rest say once, few, many or name a class of expanded clone.

clone_size d_call j_call v_call cdr3_aa cdr3_nt
. TRBD1 TRBJ2-5 TRBV14 CASSQITGGLETQYF TGTGCCAGCAGCCAGATTACAGGGGGCCTCGAGACCCAGTACTTC
. TRBD2 TRBJ2-1 TRBV10-3 CAISERTSSYNEQFF TGTGCCATCAGTGAGCGGACTAGCTCCTACAATGAGCAGTTCTTC
. TRBD1 TRBJ2-7 TRBV7-2 CASSPWTGGIEQYF TGTGCCAGCAGCCCATGGACAGGGGGCATCGAGCAGTACTTC
. . TRBJ2-7 TRBV5-1 CASSLGQGGSYEQCF TGCGCCAGCAGCTTGGGGCAGGGTGGATCCTACGAGCAGTGCTTC
many TRBD2 TRBJ2-3 TRBV6-5 CASSYRGGASDTQYF TGTGCCAGCAGTTATCGCGGGGGGGCATCAGATACGCAGTATTTT
few . TRBJ1-5 TRBV13 CASSSLGGQPQHF TGTGCCAGCTCCTCATTGGGGGGTCAGCCCCAGCATTTT
. TRBD2 TRBJ2-1 TRBV20-1 CSARGLAGGPYNEQFF TGCAGTGCTAGGGGACTAGCGGGGGGGCCCTACAATGAGCAGTTCTTC
. . TRBJ1-6 TRBV12-3/TRBV12-4 CASSLGLESHHF TGTGCCAGCAGTCTCGGGCTCGAGAGCCACCACTTT
. TRBD1 TRBJ2-1 TRBV11-3 CASSFRTGARSNEQFF TGTGCCAGCAGCTTCAGGACAGGCGCGCGGTCCAATGAGCAGTTCTTC
. TRBD1 TRBJ1-6 TRBV7-2 CASSLQGAKGNSPLHF TGTGCCAGCAGCCTTCAGGGGGCGAAGGGTAATTCACCCCTCCACTTT
. TRBD2 TRBJ2-1 TRBV12-3/TRBV12-4 CASSLGGGPSNEQFF TGTGCCAGCAGTTTGGGCGGGGGGCCCTCCAATGAGCAGTTCTTC
few TRBD2 TRBJ2-3 TRBV7-2 CASTKLSGLAVTTDTQYF TGTGCCAGCACCAAACTCTCGGGACTAGCGGTTACCACAGATACGCAGTATTTT
. TRBD1 TRBJ2-1 TRBV7-2 CASSLVVQGATEQFF TGTGCCAGCAGCTTAGTTGTCCAGGGGGCAACTGAGCAGTTCTTC
. . TRBJ2-5 TRBV7-9 CASSFGSYGQYF TGTGCCAGCAGCTTCGGTTCCTACGGGCAGTACTTC
many . TRBJ2-5 TRBV12-3/TRBV12-4 CASSLRGKETQYF TGTGCCAGCAGTTTACGGGGTAAAGAGACCCAGTACTTC
. . TRBJ1-5 TRBV6-1 CASSESPLTQGNQPQHF TGTGCCAGCAGTGAATCACCCCTAACCCAGGGCAATCAGCCCCAGCATTTT
. . TRBJ2-1 TRBV6-6 CASSYEGYEQFF TGTGCCAGCAGTTATGAGGGCTACGAGCAGTTCTTC
. . TRBJ1-2 TRBV6-2/TRBV6-3 CASYGYGYTF TGTGCCAGCTACGGATATGGCTACACCTTC
. . TRBJ2-1 TRBV11-3 CASSDWTRQNEQFF TGTGCCAGCAGCGACTGGACACGCCAAAATGAGCAGTTCTTC
. . TRBJ2-7 TRBV29-1 CSAAQVTYNEQYF TGCAGCGCAGCTCAGGTTACCTACAATGAGCAGTACTTC
. TRBD1 TRBJ2-7 TRBV6-1 CASSEGTGGVYEQYF TGTGCCAGCAGTGAAGGGACAGGGGGCGTTTACGAGCAGTACTTC
. TRBD2 TRBJ2-7 TRBV20-1 CSAAAAGTSFSEQYF TGCAGTGCTGCAGCCGCCGGGACTAGCTTTAGCGAGCAGTACTTC
few . TRBJ2-7 TRBV3-1 CASSSPRALLGSQYF TGTGCCAGCAGCTCTCCGCGGGCCCTTTTGGGGTCCCAGTACTTC
. TRBD2 TRBJ2-1 TRBV30 CAWSVTSDYNEQFF TGTGCCTGGAGTGTCACTAGCGACTACAATGAGCAGTTCTTC
. . TRBJ1-1 TRBV6-1 CASSVGQAMNTEAFF TGTGCCAGCAGTGTCGGTCAGGCGATGAACACTGAAGCTTTCTTT
. TRBD1 TRBJ2-7 TRBV29-1 CSVEGQGIVDEQYF TGCAGCGTTGAGGGACAGGGGATTGTAGACGAGCAGTACTTC
many . TRBJ1-1 TRBV7-2 CASRATQMNTEAFF TGTGCCAGCAGGGCGACACAGATGAACACTGAAGCTTTCTTT
few . TRBJ2-3 TRBV20-1 CSARATPASTDTQYF TGCAGTGCTAGAGCTACCCCCGCTAGCACAGATACGCAGTATTTT
. . TRBJ2-4 TRBV7-2 CASSLSRGGAKNIQYF TGTGCCAGCAGCTTAAGTAGGGGCGGAGCCAAAAACATTCAGTACTTC
many TRBD2 TRBJ2-1 TRBV5-6 CASSPGLAGNNEQFF TGTGCCAGCAGCCCGGGACTAGCCGGGAACAATGAGCAGTTCTTC
. TRBD2 TRBJ2-5 TRBV20-1 CSARGGLEEQYF TGCAGTGCTCGGGGGGGCCTAGAAGAGCAGTACTTC
. TRBD1 TRBJ1-5 TRBV2 CASSELDRLPEPQHF TGTGCCAGCAGTGAATTGGACAGGTTACCGGAGCCCCAGCATTTT
. TRBD2 TRBJ2-1 TRBV11-3 CASSQGTSGGGNEQFF TGTGCCAGCAGTCAAGGGACTAGCGGGGGGGGGAATGAGCAGTTCTTC
few TRBD2 TRBJ2-1 TRBV29-1 CSVDRRGGGNEQFF TGCAGCGTTGACAGGCGGGGGGGCGGAAATGAGCAGTTCTTC
. TRBD2 TRBJ2-1 TRBV15 CATSRADLAGVGNEQFF TGTGCCACCAGCAGAGCCGACCTGGCGGGGGTTGGGAATGAGCAGTTCTTC
few . TRBJ2-6 TRBV10-3 CAISENSLSGANVLTF TGTGCCATCAGTGAGAACAGCCTCTCTGGGGCCAACGTCCTGACTTTC
. TRBD1 TRBJ2-3 TRBV7-9 CASSPGQGFDTQYF TGTGCCAGCAGCCCGGGACAGGGGTTCGATACGCAGTATTTT
. . TRBJ1-4 TRBV7-9 CASSLPVLDEKLFF TGTGCCAGCAGCTTGCCGGTTTTGGATGAAAAACTGTTTTTT
. . TRBJ2-5 TRBV4-3 CASSQVGFSETQYF TGCGCCAGCAGCCAAGTGGGTTTCTCTGAGACCCAGTACTTC